A single T cell receptor beta chain is shown here with its context. Its specificity is not known. Germline V gene lookup returns CDR1 GTSNPN and CDR2 SVGIG (reference sequence). Trimming took off 3 bases at V and 1 base at J, with 7 bases between the two ends. The CDR3 has 12 amino acids. These data are taken from a study of vaccination and CD4 T cells after COVID-19. The treatment was: approximately nine-day PBMC culture with coronavirus spike peptide pools or control peptides (ViraFEST assay). Gathered ahead of the COVID-19 pandemic (2011-2018) were the CD4+ T cells of the unexposed donor. The Oncomine TCR Beta short-read assay was what sequenced the DNA obtained from cultured CD4+ T cells. Cultures of CD4+ T cells served as the source for extracting genomic DNA. A single record per CDR3 protein comes from TCRdb applying MiXCR to the PCR reads. The top ten hold 11% of the sample, which has over 8,000 distinct CDR3 sequences, 28% seen once.

The receptor's source is a human donor in good health. V usage is TRBV30 and J usage is TRBJ2-7, with D unclear. Material: CD4+ T cells from blood, cultured in vitro. The DNA of the CDR3 is TGTGCCTGGAGACAAGGTTCCTACGAGCAGTACTTC. Its protein product is CAWRQGSYEQYF.